This T cell receptor (beta chain) was identified in a study of persistence of HIV-infected CD4 T cells. The overall study: The sample holds CD4+ T cells responsive to CMV or HIV-1 Gag. A couple of participants gave one leukapheresis sample; others gave up to about 180 mL blood repeatedly. Findings and limits, study-wide: TCRbeta richness was lower in CMV- and Gag-responding cells than in anti-CD3/anti-CD28-responding cells.

This was the immunoSEQ version 4 assay in survey mode. Some clones are missing from TCRdb's copy, which holds only in-frame ones; the method was immunoSEQ multiplex PCR. The repertoire holds tens of thousands of clones, with more than 60% as singletons. As to this clone: Its specificity is unknown.

Cells were stimulated with CMV-infected fibroblast lysates at about 10 ug/mL. CD40L/CD69 double-negative CD45RO-high memory CD4+ T cells were collected. Plasma HIV-1 RNA stayed below 50 copies/mL for at least 4 years. Germline CDR1 reads SGHNT; CDR2 reads YYREEE (reference sequence). Trimming removed 0 bases from V and 8 bases from J; junction bases left unmatched: 3. The CDR3 spans 13 residues. The receptor was isolated from an adult man with HIV who was CMV-seropositive. The starting material was CD4+ T cells sorted from PBMCs after roughly 18-hour stimulation, obtained from a patient who received antiretroviral therapy. The rearrangement uses TRBV5-4 and TRBJ2-3; 7 nucleotides agree with TRBD2. The CDR3 bases are TGTGCCAGCAGCTTGGGGACTAGGGTTACGCAGTATTTT. This encodes CASSLGTRVTQYF.